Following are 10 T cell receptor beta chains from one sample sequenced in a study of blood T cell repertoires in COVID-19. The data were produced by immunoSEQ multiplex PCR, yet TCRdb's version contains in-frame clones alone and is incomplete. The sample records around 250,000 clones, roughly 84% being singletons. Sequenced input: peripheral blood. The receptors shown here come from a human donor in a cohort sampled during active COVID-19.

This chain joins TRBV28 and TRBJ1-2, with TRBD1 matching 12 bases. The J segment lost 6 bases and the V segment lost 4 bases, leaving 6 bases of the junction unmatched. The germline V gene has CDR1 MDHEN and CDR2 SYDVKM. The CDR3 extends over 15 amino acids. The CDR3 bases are TGTGCCAGCAGTTCTCCGGGACAGGGGGCGGATGGCTACACCTTC. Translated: CASSSPGQGADGYTF.

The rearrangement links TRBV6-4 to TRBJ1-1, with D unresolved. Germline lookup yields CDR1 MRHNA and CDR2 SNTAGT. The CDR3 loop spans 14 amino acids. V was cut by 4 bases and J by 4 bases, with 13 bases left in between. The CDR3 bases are TGTGCCAGCAGTGTTTGGATGGAGAGCACTGAAGCTTTCTTT. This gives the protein CASSVWMESTEAFF.

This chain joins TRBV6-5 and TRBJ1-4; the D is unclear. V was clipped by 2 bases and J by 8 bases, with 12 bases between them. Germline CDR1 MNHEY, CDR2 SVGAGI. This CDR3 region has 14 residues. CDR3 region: CASSYGGRREKLFF. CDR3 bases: TGTGCCAGCAGTTACGGAGGGAGGCGAGAAAAACTGTTTTTT.

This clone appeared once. The CDR3 DNA reads as TGTGCCAGCAGCTTATTGGGTAGCGGGGGGGCGGAGACCCAGTACTTC. Its protein is CASSLLGSGGAETQYF. The rearrangement uses TRBV7-2 and TRBJ2-5, with TRBD2 matching over 11 bases. CDR3 length equals 16 residues. Losses at the gene ends were 2 bases for V and 5 bases for J; bases not matched to a gene: 7. CDR1 and CDR2 (germline): SGHTA, FQGNSA.

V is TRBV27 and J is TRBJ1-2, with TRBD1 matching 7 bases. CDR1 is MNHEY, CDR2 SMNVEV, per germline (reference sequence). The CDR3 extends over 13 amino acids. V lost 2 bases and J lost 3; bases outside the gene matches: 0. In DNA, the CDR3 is TGTGCCAGCAGTTTAGACAGGGACTATGGCTACACCTTC. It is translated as CASSLDRDYGYTF.

As DNA, the CDR3 is TGTGCCAGCAGTTTCTCCCGGAGTGGGAACACTGAAGCTTTCTTT. Its translation is CASSFSRSGNTEAFF. The genes are TRBV28 and TRBJ1-1; no clear D. Germline V CDR1 and CDR2: MDHEN, SYDVKM. Deletions cut 3 bases from V and 1 base from J, with 12 bases between. This CDR3 has 15 amino acids.

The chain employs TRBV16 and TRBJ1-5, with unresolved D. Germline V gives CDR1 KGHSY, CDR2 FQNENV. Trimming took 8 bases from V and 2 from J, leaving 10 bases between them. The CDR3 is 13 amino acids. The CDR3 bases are TGTGCCAGCCGGATCGGGGGCAATCAGCCCCAGCATTTT. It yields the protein CASRIGGNQPQHF.

CDR3 DNA sequence: TGTGCCAGCTCACAACAACAGGGGGGCACAGATACGCAGTATTTT. Translation: CASSQQQGGTDTQYF. The chain uses TRBV18 and TRBJ2-3; 8 bases agree with TRBD1. CDR3 length: 15 residues. Germline V gene data show CDR1 as KGHSH and CDR2 as LQKENI. V was clipped by 4 bases and J by 1 base; unmatched bases: 4.

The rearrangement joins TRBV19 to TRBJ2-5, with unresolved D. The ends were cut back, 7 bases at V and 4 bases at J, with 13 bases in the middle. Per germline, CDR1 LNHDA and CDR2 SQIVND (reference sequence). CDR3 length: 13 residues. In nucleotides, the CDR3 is TGTGCCAGTACCCCGACCAGAGGAGAGACCCAGTACTTC. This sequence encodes CASTPTRGETQYF.

The CDR3 DNA follows: TGTGCCAGCATCCCCAGATATCAAGAGACCCAGTACTTC. Translated, it gives CASIPRYQETQYF. The V and J genes are TRBV6-5 and TRBJ2-5, with D unclear. V was shortened by 7 bases and J by 2 bases, with 11 bases between the two germline ends. Germline V gene lookup returns CDR1 MNHEY and CDR2 SVGAGI. This CDR3 has 13 amino acids.